This T cell receptor (beta chain) was profiled in a study of blood T cell repertoires in COVID-19. In the study overall: COVID-19 samples collected from the United States, Italy and Spain covered acute and convalescent phases. The cDNA or gDNA used as material had been derived from T cells, B-cell-depleted T cells, or PBMCs.

V shed 6 bases and J shed 2 bases, with 8 bases lying between them. This CDR3 comprises 14 residues. Germline CDR1 SEHNR, CDR2 FQNEAQ (reference sequence). Per the original data handling: By means of reference gene primer amplification, nucleated cell counts were estimated. Using immunoSEQ multiplex PCR, the repertoire was profiled, and TCRdb retains in-frame clones only, with some absent. V and J calls and clone size follow that table, whereas D and trimming were derived from the DNA. The data contain about 150,000 clones, 80% to 90% of them singletons. The source material was peripheral blood. The source of this sequence is a woman aged 55-69 years with active COVID-19. The chain carries TRBV7-9 and TRBJ2-6; D ambiguous. The CDR3 loop is CASRPLTGANVLTF. As DNA, the CDR3 is TGTGCCAGCAGGCCACTAACTGGGGCCAACGTCCTGACTTTC.